The clone carrying this T cell receptor beta chain was counted at least ten times. Its target is unknown. The data were taken from a study of prognosis after radiotherapy for stage I lung cancer. Looking at the study overall: Stage I non-small cell lung cancer patients were enrolled in Nanjing, China. This enrollment took place between 2018 and January 2019. Distant metastases developed in four patients after radiotherapy (median 7 months); more than 12 showed no significant progression. Study-level findings and limits: Patients who went on to get distant metastases had lower Shannon entropy after stereotactic body radiation therapy.

The V end lost 4 bases, the J end lost 0 bases, and 7 bases lay between the germline ends. The CDR3 length is 14 residues. Germline CDR1 is SGHDN and CDR2 is FVKESK. Amplicons of TCR beta CDR3 were generated from genomic DNA by two-round multiplex PCR. With primers specific to each TRBV and TRBJ gene, the first-round PCR was performed. TCRdb analysed the multiplex PCR reads with MiXCR anew, one entry per CDR3 protein. The sample comprises around 20,000 distinct CDR3 sequences, 35% to 45% of which are singletons, and roughly three fifths rests with the top ten. Peripheral venous blood was drawn in approximately 6-milliliter volumes, with a draw taken at each of two separate time points.

The sequenced sample was PBMCs, obtained before or after stereotactic body radiation therapy (not recorded which). This clonotype was obtained from a donor aged 50 or older with non-small cell lung cancer. The chain joins TRBV14 to TRBJ1-3, with D unclear. CDR3 sequence: CASSLRHSGNTIYF. The CDR3 bases are TGTGCCAGCAGCCTGAGACACTCTGGAAACACCATATATTTT.